The clone carrying this T cell receptor (beta chain) was found a few times. This entry belongs to a study of T cells after yellow fever vaccination. MiXCR was run by TCRdb on the 5' RACE reads, yielding one entry per CDR3 protein. Of hundreds of thousands of distinct CDR3 sequences listed, roughly a fifth are singletons. From germline, CDR1 is SEHNR and CDR2 FQNEAQ (reference sequence). The CDR3 is 14 amino acids. The V gene lost 4 bases and the J gene lost 13 bases, with 17 bases spanning the gap. The sequence was collected from a man aged 18 to 29 who received the YFV17D yellow fever vaccine. Sequences were derived from PBMCs, sampled 21 days after the first yellow fever vaccination. The chain combines TRBV7-9 with TRBJ1-6; D possibly corresponds to TRBD1 (5 bases). The CDR3 DNA sequence: TGTGCCAGCAGCTCCCCGGTTCGCGGGGGGCCCCTCCACTTT. Protein product: CASSSPVRGGPLHF.